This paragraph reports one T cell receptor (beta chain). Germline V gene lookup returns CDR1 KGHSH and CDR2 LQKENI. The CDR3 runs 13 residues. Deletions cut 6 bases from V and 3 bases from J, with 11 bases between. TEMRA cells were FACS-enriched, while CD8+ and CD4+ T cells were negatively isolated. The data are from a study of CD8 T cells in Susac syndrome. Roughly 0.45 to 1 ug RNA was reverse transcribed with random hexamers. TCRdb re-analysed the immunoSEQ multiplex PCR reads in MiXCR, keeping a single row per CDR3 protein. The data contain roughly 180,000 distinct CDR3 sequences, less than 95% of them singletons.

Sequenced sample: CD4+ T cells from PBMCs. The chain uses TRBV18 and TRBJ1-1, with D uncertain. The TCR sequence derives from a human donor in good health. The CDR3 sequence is CASSQYRDTEAFF. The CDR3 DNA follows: TGTGCCAGCTCGCAATACCGGGACACTGAAGCTTTCTTT.